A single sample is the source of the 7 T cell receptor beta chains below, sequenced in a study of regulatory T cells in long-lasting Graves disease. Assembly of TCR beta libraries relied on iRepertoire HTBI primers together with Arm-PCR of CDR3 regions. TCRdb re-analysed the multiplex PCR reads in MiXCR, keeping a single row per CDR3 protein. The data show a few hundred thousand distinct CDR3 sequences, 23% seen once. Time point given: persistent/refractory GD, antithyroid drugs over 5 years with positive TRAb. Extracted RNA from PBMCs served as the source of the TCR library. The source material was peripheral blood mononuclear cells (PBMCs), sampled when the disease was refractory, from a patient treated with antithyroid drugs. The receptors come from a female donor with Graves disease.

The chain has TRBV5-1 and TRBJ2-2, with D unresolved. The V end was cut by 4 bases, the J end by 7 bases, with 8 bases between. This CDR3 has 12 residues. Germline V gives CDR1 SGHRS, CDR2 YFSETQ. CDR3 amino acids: CASSDSFGELFF. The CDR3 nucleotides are TGCGCCAGCAGCGATAGCTTCGGGGAGCTGTTTTTT.

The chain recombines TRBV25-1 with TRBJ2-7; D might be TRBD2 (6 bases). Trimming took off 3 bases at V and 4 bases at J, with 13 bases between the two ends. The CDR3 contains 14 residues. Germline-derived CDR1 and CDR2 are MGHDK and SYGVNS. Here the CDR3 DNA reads TGTGCCAGCAGTGAGGGGACTTACCGTTACGAGCAGTACTTC. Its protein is CASSEGTYRYEQYF.

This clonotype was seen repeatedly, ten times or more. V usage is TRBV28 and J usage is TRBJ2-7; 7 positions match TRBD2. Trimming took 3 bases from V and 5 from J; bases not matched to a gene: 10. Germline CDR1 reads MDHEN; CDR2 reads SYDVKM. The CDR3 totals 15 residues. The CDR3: CASSLFAGVIDEQYF. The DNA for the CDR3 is TGTGCCAGCAGTTTGTTTGCGGGAGTTATAGACGAGCAGTACTTC. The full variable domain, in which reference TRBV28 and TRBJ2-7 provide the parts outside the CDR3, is DVKVTQSSRYLVKRTGEKVFLECVQDMDHENMFWYRQDPGLGLRLIYFSYDVKMKEKGDIPEGYSVSREKKERFSLILESASTNQTSMYLCASSLFAGVIDEQYFGPGTRLTVT.

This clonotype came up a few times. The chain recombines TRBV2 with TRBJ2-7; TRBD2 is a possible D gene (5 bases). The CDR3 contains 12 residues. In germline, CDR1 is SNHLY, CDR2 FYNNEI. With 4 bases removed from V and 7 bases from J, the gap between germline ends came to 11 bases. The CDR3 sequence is CASSAIRGEQYF. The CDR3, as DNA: TGTGCCAGCAGTGCCATACGCGGGGAGCAGTACTTC.

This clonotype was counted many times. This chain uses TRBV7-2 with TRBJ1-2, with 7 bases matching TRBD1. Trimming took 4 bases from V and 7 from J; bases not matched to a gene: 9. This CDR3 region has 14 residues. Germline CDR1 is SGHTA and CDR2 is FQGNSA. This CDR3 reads CASSSAGQGGGYTF. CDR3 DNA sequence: TGTGCCAGCAGCTCCGCGGGTCAGGGGGGTGGCTACACCTTC. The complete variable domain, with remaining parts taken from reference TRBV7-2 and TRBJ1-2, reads GAGVSQSPSNKVTEKGKDVELRCDPISGHTALYWYRQSLGQGLEFLIYFQGNSAPDKSGLPSDRFSAERTGGSVSTLTIQRTQQEDSAVYLCASSSAGQGGGYTFGSGTRLTVV.

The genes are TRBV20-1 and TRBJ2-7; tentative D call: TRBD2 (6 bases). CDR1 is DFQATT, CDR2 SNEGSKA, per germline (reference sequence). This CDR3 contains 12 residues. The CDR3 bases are TGCAGAGCGGACGGGAGACTCTACGAGCAGTACTTC. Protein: CRADGRLYEQYF.

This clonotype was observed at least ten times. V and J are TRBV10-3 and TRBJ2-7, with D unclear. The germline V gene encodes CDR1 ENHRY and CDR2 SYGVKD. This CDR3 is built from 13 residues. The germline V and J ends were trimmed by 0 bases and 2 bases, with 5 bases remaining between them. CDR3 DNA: TGTGCCATCAGTGAGTCGACCACCTACGAGCAGTACTTC. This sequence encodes CAISESTTYEQYF.